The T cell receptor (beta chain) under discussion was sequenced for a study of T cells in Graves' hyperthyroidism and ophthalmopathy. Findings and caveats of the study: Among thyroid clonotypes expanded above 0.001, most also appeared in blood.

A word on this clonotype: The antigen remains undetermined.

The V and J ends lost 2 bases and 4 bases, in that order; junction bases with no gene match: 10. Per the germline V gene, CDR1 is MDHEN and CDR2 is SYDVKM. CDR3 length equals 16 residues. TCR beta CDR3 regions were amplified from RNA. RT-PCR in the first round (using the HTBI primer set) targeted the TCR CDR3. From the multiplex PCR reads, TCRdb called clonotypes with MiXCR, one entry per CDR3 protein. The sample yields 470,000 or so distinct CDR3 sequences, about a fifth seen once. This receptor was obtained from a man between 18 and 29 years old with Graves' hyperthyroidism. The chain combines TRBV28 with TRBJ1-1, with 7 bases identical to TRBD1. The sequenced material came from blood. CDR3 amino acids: CASSLNTGVGSTEAFF. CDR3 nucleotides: TGTGCCAGCAGTTTAAATACAGGGGTTGGGAGCACTGAAGCTTTCTTT.